This record looks at one TCR beta chain sequence and its context. The antigen remains unidentified. V dropped 4 bases and J dropped 5 bases, with 12 bases sitting between them. Germline lookup yields CDR1 GTSNPN and CDR2 SVGIG (reference sequence). The CDR3 spans 12 residues. This entry is derived from a study of T cell clonotyping in hematopoietic cell transplantation. Described time point: recipient sample about 28 days before transplant, after cytoreduction. Only in-frame clones appear in the TCRdb table, and some are missing; sequencing was by immunoSEQ multiplex PCR. Altogether around 80,000 clones are present, about 96% being singletons, with the ten largest covering under 2%. Overall study findings and caveats: At the given depth, recipient repertoires were over 95% de novo clonotypes. After transplant, recipient diversity fell while pathologically expanded clonotypes grew through day 180.

The material sequenced was peripheral blood mononuclear cells, taken before stem cell transplant. The receptor was isolated from a woman aged 45-60 years with acute myeloid leukemia. Some clones in this sample may be carry-over from other donors' samples. The V call is TRBV30, the J call TRBJ2-7; either TRBD1 or TRBD2 may fit D (6 bases each). In DNA form, the CDR3 reads TGTGCCTGGATACTAGGGGGGAACGAGCAGTACTTC. Its protein product is CAWILGGNEQYF. Full variable domain (missing parts from reference TRBV30 and TRBJ2-7): SQTIHQWPATLVQPVGSPLSLECTVEGTSNPNLYWYRQAAGRGLQLLFYSVGIGQISSEVPQNLSASRPQDRQFILSSKKLLLSDSGFYLCAWILGGNEQYFGPGTRLTVT.